This entry concerns a single TCR beta chain. The antigen it binds to is not known. Base qualities are not recorded, but no much larger clone differs from it by a single base. Receptor libraries were prepared by the immunoSEQ multiplex PCR assay. A mixture of 60 forward primers for TCR Vbeta segments and 13 reverse primers for TCR Jbeta segments was used in the multiplex PCR. Amplification of the CDR3 region of rearranged TCR beta genes was performed with a multiplex PCR assay on genomic DNA. On the Illumina HiSeq System, the amplified TCR beta libraries were sequenced as 87-base-pair reads. The study's own analysis went as follows. A later analysis tallied about 77 million unique TCR beta chains across the 666 repertoires, and approximately 11 million of those chains were shared by two or more donors. A nearest-neighbor algorithm error-corrected the raw reads and collapsed the reads into unique sequences, merging closely related sequences to remove PCR and sequencing errors. To assign V, D and J gene segments, CDR3 sequences were aligned to IMGT reference sequences. Each retained sequence needed at least a six-nucleotide match to both a V gene segment and a J gene segment. A rearrangement counted as productive if the CDR3 had no stop codons and remained in frame with V and J, and every other rearrangement counted as non-productive. CDR3 was defined according to IMGT convention as the region running from the second conserved V-encoded cysteine to the conserved J-encoded phenylalanine. In an earlier analysis of 550 to 650 of the donors, sequences lacking an unambiguous match to a single V gene segment were excluded. An earlier analysis of almost 600 of the donors classified V segments as functional when productive rearrangements were above 56.7% and as segregating when the standard deviation between donors was above 5%. A statistical classification framework was built for diagnosing cytomegalovirus status from the catalog of TCR beta chain sequences. V and J gene assignment, in a later analysis, came from comparing TCR nucleotide sequences with IMGT/GENE-DB human TR gene sequences. The TCRdist pipeline was used in a later analysis to assign CDR3 sequences and most-parsimonious VDJ recombination scenarios. In a later analysis, each TCR beta chain was defined by its CDR3 amino acid sequence together with its V-gene family, and reads without a unique V-gene family were excluded. A later analysis removed 500 to 650 highly shared, low-generation-probability nucleotide sequences to deal with suspected cross-contamination and a sequencing artifact. In a later analysis, a clonal expansion index was calculated for each public chain from normalized within-repertoire ranks of inferred template counts. In a later analysis, generation probabilities were computed with a VDJ recombination model fitted to out-of-frame rearrangements, and the resulting probabilities were checked against IGoR. In a later analysis, TCR-TCR, TCR-HLA and TCR-CMV co-occurrence was scored with hypergeometric tests, and a repertoire-size bias correction was applied to TCR pairs. To estimate false discovery rates, a later analysis permuted the HLA or CMV assignments 20 times. In a later analysis, co-occurring TCRs were grouped using DBSCAN, and TCRdist sequence similarity was added for clustering within HLA-allele-positive subsets. Repertoires with fewer than 30,000 or more than 120,000 public chains were left out of co-occurrence clustering, as were about 5 repertoires with anomalous nucleotide sharing. The immuneACCESS repertoire file appears here via TCRdb, limited to in-frame rearrangements. These files lack a portion of the clones; in checked studies, under half of the deficit traces to unresolved V genes, and the cause of the others is not known. V, J and clone size reflect that table, while D and trimming were determined from the DNA. The sample table holds roughly 150,000 clones, of which approximately 60% were seen once. The ten largest clonotypes hold around 1.6% of the sample.

In the germline V gene (reference sequence), CDR1 corresponds to SEHNR and CDR2 to FQNEAQ. Including the terminal cysteine and phenylalanine, the CDR3 comprises 15 residues. Of all the DNA, just the CDR3 is kept, 45 bases in frame from base 1. Compared with germline, V lacks 5 bases and J lacks 1 base; bases without a gene match: 4. This entry is derived from a study of cytomegalovirus exposure and HLA in healthy donors (dated by TCRdb to about 2017). In terms of the full investigation: According to an earlier analysis of several hundred of the donors, some 170 million T cells yielded roughly 100 million unique TCR beta sequences and about 300 Gb of sequence data. Around 300 gigabases of sequencing data and tens of millions of unique TCR sequences were included in an early release covering under 650 HLA-typed donors. The genetic ancestry cluster associated with self-reported Caucasian donors included 81% of the 398 genotyped donors. The aim of the study was to test whether cataloging public T cell receptors could identify signatures of past pathogen exposure. The study used immunosequencing to profile the T cell repertoires of more than 650 subjects and linked those repertoires to cytomegalovirus serostatus. Besides the first cohort of 666 subjects, a separate validation cohort made up of over 95 different subjects was used. The study combined high-throughput TCR immunosequencing, statistical association of individual TCRs with disease status, and machine learning to predict cytomegalovirus infection status. To study patterns of TCR occurrence, a later analysis re-analyzed previously published TCR beta repertoires from just over 650 donors and added high-resolution HLA genotyping. The later analysis used no new phenotypic data to find candidate immune exposures, relying instead on TCR beta sequences and their occurrence across donors. An earlier analysis of fewer than 700 of the donors applied high-throughput TCR beta sequencing to assess whether each TCR beta V gene segment acted as functional or pseudogenic. Alongside the repertoire data, information on donor age, sex, ethnicity and CMV serostatus was compiled. In a later genetic analysis, genome-wide SNP genotypes for about 65% of the roughly 700 donors were used, and that subset was treated as a discovery cohort. Every discovery cohort repertoire had been produced on one sequencing platform. HLA typing covered class I and class II loci at four-digit resolution. The number of donors typed differed by locus, with 629-630 for A, B, C, DRB1 and DQB1, over 500 for DQA1, nearly 610 for DPA1, and 472 for DPB1. Because of strong linkage in the cohort, four to six DR-DQ haplotypes were treated as single units for association and clustering. Among 398 genotyped donors of the cohort, an average of about 240,000 unique TCR beta nucleotide sequences were sequenced per donor, roughly 20% of them non-productive. The investigation overall reported the following: At a false discovery rate of 0.05, a later analysis linked fewer than 20,000 TCR beta sequences to specific HLA alleles. The classifier was reported to diagnose cytomegalovirus status with high specificity and sensitivity in both the original cohort and the validation cohort. It was suggested by the authors that the approach could potentially be generalized to other disease states and immunological phenotypes. A later genetic analysis associated a missense DCLRE1C variant with V-gene and J-gene trimming of TCR beta chains, and an independent cohort replicated the association. Strong co-occurrence of HLA alleles, especially DR and DQ, made assigning TCR associations to individual alleles difficult. According to a later analysis, parvovirus B19, influenza, CMV and Epstein-Barr virus appeared linked to several top co-occurrence clusters. A cluster of highly shared sequence variants was judged likely to be a technical artifact of the sequencing pipeline. Because counts were too low, more than 15 rarely observed V segments, including chromosome 9 orphons, were left out of the earlier analysis of 587 of the donors. According to a later analysis, most CMV-associated TCR beta chains appeared to be HLA-restricted, and the HLA associations seemed to be driven largely by CMV exposure. A further reported finding was that TCR beta sequences accurately predicted the HLA-A and HLA-B alleles for most subjects in the first cohort. In an earlier analysis of some 500 of the donors, most TCR beta V segments were observed in productive rearrangements about 87% or about 30% of the time, broadly matching IMGT annotations. Compared with equally common non-associated chains, HLA-associated TCR beta chains in a later analysis were more clonally expanded and had lower generation probabilities. According to a later analysis, TCR association rates differed among HLA loci, with DRB1 alleles showing the most associated TCRs and HLA-C alleles showing the fewest. The 87-base-pair reads could not distinguish some IMGT-functional V segments, including TRBV6-2 and TRBV6-3, so those segments were excluded. In the study, 150 to 200 TCR beta chains were listed as associated with cytomegalovirus. In a later genetic analysis, fewer N-insertions in productive TCRs were reported among donors in an Asian-associated ancestry cluster than the approximately 670-donor mean. Immune exposure information for the cohort was limited to CMV serostatus. Linkage disequilibrium might explain the correlated functional status among segregating V segments, but an unknown experimental factor could not be ruled out. Presence/absence analyses assumed roughly uniform sequencing depth across donors, an assumption that may not hold. Because HLA typing was unavailable for some donors at each locus, only the typed subset was used in association tests. In this cohort, only TCR beta chains were sequenced, and detectable features were limited by the absence of alpha or paired-chain data. A few of the identified cytomegalovirus-associated TCR beta chains were confirmed in vitro to be specific for cytomegalovirus antigens. Most TCR sequences were observed very rarely across donors, whereas some public TCRs were present in many individuals.

In total, 600 or so healthy bone marrow donors made up the cohort. Cohort members were all nominally healthy when sampled, although unrecorded immune exposures were likely present. Of the 700 or so cohort members, roughly 300 had positive CMV serostatus and 352 had negative CMV serostatus, and CMV serostatus was not recorded for the donor. A peripheral blood sample was provided by each donor, and peripheral blood mononuclear cells were used for TCR beta sequencing. The Qiagen DNeasy Blood Extraction Kit was used to extract genomic DNA from the blood cell samples. This receptor was identified in a human donor in good health. Recombination connected TRBV7-9 to TRBJ2-2; 7 of the junction bases match TRBD1. The sequenced material came from PBMCs. The CDR3 in this case is CASSAQGLNTGELFF. The DNA sequence reads TGTGCCAGCAGCGCACAGGGGTTGAACACCGGGGAGCTGTTTTTT.